Described below is a single T cell receptor (beta chain) sequence and its context. These data belong to a study of shared clonotypes between healthy human individuals. About the research overall: Per donor, three plates held CD4 naive cells, three held CD4 memory, two held CD8 naive and one held CD8 memory.

Data came from immunoSEQ multiplex PCR; TCRdb stores just in-frame clones and leaves some out. The table lists around 320,000 clones, around 86% of them singletons. Every contributor of samples was a Caucasian grown-up residing in Nashville, Tennessee. CD8 memory pooled CD45RO+ cells and CCR7-negative CD45RA+ TemRA cells. Germline loops: CDR1 SGHAT, CDR2 FQNNGV. This CDR3 has 16 amino acids. V trimming: 2 bases; J trimming: 5 bases; junction bases outside the gene matches: 10. This TCR was sampled from a man aged 18 to 35 in good health. The sequenced sample was memory CD8+ T cells sorted from blood. This sample's subset: CD45RO+ cells pooled with CCR7-negative TemRA cells. The J gene is TRBJ2-3, the V gene TRBV11-2, with 7 bases that match TRBD2. CDR3 sequence (DNA): TGTGCCAGCAGCTTAATTCCGAGCGGGGAGGAAGATACGCAGTATTTT. This encodes CASSLIPSGEEDTQYF.